This T cell receptor beta chain was observed in a study of CD8 T cells in Susac syndrome. With random hexamers, about 0.45 to 1 ug RNA was reverse transcribed. Amplification of TCR beta CDR3 was carried out by immunoSEQ multiplex PCR, which covered 54 Vbeta and 13 Jbeta segments. One entry per CDR3 protein results from TCRdb running MiXCR on the immunoSEQ multiplex PCR reads. The sample yields hundreds of thousands of distinct CDR3 sequences, around 95% seen once. Germline loops: CDR1 DFQATT, CDR2 SNEGSKA (reference sequence). Trimming took off 5 bases at V and 1 base at J, with 9 bases between the two ends. This CDR3 spans 14 amino acids. The CD8+ and CD4+ T cells were negatively isolated, with the TEMRA cells enriched by FACS.

Sequenced input: CD4+ T cells from PBMCs. The sequence was collected from a human donor with multiple sclerosis. The rearrangement links TRBV20-1 to TRBJ2-6; no clear D gene. The CDR3 sequence: CSALAVSGANVLTF. CDR3 coding DNA: TGCAGTGCTTTGGCGGTGTCTGGGGCCAACGTCCTGACTTTC.